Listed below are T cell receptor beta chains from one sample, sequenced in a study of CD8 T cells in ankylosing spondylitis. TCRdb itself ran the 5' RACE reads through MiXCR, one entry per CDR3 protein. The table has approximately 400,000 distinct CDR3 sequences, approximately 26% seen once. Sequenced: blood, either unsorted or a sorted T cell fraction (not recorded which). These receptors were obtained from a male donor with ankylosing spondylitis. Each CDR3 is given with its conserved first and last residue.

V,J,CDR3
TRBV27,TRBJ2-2,CASSFSREYTGELFF
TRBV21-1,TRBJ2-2,CASSKGGAPGQGPGGELFF
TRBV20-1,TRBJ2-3,CSARGTGPDTQYF
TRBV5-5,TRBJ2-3,CASSLYGETDTQYF
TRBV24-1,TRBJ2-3,CATSDPGQGGTDTQYF
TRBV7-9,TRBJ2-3,CASSLDGYRPAF
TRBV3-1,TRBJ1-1,CASSQLTKNTEAFF
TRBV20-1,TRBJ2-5,CSARDLGTSGTQYF
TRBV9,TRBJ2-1,CASSVTAGGNEQFF
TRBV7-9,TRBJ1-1,CASSPRQSEAFF
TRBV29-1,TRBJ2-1,CSVGMGAPAEQFF
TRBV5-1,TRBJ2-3,CASSFSGTSGTDTQYF
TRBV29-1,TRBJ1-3,CSVVGESGNTIYF
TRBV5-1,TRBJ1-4,CASSLDAGGREKLFF
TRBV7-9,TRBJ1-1,CASSPPGGSTEAFF
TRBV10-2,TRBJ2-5,CASSEAGLAGGETQYF
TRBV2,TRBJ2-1,CASSALAGAYNEQFF
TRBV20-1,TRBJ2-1,CSAPDSLYEQFF
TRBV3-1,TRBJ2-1,CASSHHTGERIF
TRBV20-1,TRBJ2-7,CSGQQGQIHEQYF
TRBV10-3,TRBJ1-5,CAISEDTGGYQPQHF
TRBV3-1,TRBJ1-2,CASSQEKTGLDYGYTF
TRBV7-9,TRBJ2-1,CASSLDRAYDEQFF
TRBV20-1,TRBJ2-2,CSARDAGMNTGELFF
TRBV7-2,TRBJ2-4,CASSVQGPGWGGIQYF
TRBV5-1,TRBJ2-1,CASSLGGAVSYNEQFF
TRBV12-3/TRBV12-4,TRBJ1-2,CASSTGQNYGYTF
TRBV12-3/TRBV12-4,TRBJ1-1,CASSGQFSEAFF
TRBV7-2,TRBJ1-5,CASSPPGGSHQPQHF
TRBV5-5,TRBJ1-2,CASSQTGEFGYTF
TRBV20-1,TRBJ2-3,CCASPGSGGRPDTQYF
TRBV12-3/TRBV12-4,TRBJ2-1,CASSTGTSGRAGVDNEQFF
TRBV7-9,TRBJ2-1,CASTPSDGNLFNEQFF
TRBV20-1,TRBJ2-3,CSAPRLAGYADTQYF
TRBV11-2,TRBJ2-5,CASSTKEETQYF
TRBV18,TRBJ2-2,CASSPPGAATGELFF
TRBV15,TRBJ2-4,CATTRGRGNIQYF
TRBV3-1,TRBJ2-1,CASSQDLNEQFF
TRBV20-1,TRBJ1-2,CSANTYGEGYTF
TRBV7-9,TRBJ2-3,CATPAGDADTQYF